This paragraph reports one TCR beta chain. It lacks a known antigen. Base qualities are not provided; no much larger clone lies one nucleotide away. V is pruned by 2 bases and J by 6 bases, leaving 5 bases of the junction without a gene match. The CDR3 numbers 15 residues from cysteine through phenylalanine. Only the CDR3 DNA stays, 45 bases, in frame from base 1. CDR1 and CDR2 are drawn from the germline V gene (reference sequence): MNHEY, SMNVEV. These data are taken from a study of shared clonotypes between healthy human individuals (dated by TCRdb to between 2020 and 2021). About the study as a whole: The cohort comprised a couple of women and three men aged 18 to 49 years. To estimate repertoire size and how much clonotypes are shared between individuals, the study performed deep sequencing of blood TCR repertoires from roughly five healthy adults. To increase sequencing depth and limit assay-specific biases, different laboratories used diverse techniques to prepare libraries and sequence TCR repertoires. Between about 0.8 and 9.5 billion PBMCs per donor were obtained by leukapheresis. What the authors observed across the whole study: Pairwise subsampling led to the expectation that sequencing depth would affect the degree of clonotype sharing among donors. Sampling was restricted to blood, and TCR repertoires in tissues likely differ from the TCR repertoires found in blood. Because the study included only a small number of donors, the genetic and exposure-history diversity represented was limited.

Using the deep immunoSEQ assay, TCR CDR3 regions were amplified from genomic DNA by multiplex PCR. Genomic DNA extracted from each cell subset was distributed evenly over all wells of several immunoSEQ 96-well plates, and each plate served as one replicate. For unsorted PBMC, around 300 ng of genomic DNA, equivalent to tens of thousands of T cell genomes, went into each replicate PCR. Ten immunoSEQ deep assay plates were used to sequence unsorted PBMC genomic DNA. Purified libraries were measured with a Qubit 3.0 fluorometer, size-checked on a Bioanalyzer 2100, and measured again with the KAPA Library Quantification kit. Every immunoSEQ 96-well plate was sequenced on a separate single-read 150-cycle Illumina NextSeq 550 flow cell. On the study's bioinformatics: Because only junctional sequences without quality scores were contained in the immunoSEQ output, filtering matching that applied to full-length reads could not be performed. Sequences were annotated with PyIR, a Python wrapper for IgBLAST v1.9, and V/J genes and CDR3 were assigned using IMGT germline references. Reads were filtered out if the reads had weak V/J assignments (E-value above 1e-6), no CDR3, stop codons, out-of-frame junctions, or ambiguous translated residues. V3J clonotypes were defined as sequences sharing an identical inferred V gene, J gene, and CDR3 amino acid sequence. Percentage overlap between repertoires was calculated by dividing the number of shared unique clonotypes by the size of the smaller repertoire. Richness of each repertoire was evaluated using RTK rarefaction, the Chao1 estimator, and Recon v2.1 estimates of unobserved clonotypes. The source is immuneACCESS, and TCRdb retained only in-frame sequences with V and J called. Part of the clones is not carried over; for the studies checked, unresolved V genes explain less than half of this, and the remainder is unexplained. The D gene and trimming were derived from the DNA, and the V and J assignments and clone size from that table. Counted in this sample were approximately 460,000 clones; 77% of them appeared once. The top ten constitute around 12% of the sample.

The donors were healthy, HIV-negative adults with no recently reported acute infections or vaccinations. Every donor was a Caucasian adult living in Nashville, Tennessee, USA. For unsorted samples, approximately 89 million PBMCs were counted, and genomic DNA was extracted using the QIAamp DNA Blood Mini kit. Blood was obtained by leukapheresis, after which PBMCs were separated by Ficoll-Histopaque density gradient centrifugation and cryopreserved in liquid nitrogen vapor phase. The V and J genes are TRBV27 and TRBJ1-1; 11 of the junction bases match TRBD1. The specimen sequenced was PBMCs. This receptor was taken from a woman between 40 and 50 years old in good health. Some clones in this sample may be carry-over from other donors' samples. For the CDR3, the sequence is CASSLRDRGRSEAFF. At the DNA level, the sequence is TGTGCCAGCAGTTTAAGGGACAGGGGGAGATCTGAAGCTTTCTTT.